This TCR beta chain was obtained from a study of cytomegalovirus exposure and HLA in healthy donors. Whole-study context: Among roughly 180 million T cells, an earlier analysis found 117 million unique TCR beta sequences. Study-wide results and limits: With further analysis later on, most CMV-associated TCR beta chains appeared HLA-restricted. In vitro assays verified that a few CMV-associated chains recognized CMV antigens specifically.

CDR3 length: 16 amino acids. V dropped 0 bases and J dropped 3 bases, with 14 bases sitting between them. The germline CDR1 and CDR2 sequences are LGHNA and YNFKEQ. Researchers ran the PCR with 60 Vbeta and 13 Jbeta primers. Libraries were prepared by immunoSEQ multiplex PCR; TCRdb keeps only in-frame clonotypes and omits some of them. This sample has under 200,000 clones, with approximately 84% found just once. Comment on this clone: Its specificity is not known.

This sequence originates from a boy younger than 18 in good health and CMV-seronegative. The material sequenced was PBMCs. The chain recombines TRBV4-2 with TRBJ1-2, with a weak D call TRBD1 (6 bases). CDR3 in DNA: TGTGCCAGCAGCCAAGATGCGCAGGGGCCCTACTATGGCTACACCTTC. Its translation: CASSQDAQGPYYGYTF.